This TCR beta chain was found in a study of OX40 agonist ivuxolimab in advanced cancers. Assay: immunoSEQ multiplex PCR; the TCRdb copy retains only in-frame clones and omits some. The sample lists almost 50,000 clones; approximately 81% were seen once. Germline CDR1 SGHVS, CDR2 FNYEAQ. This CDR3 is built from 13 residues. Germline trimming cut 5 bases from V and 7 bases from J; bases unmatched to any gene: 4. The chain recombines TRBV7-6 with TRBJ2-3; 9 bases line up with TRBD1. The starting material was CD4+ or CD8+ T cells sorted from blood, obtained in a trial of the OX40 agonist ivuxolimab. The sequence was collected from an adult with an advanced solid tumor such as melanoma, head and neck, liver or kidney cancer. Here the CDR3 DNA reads TGTGCCAGCAGCCAGACAGGGGGAAATACGCAGTATTTT. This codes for CASSQTGGNTQYF.